This is a list of T cell receptor beta chains from one sample in a study of cytomegalovirus exposure and HLA in healthy donors. The repertoire was sequenced with immunoSEQ multiplex PCR; TCRdb's copy has only in-frame clones and lacks some. The table lists 130,000 or so clones, roughly 82% of them singletons. The sequencing sample was made of PBMCs. These receptors originate from a man aged 18 to 29 in good health and CMV-seropositive. The CDR3 runs from the conserved cysteine through the conserved F or W.

CDR3	J	V
CASRGGTGLTEAFF	TRBJ1-1	TRBV10-2
CAWSVLGGYGYTF	TRBJ1-2	TRBV30
CASSLDGGWGNQPQHF	TRBJ1-5	TRBV5-1
CASSITGYTEAFF	TRBJ1-1	TRBV5-1
CASSYRDTDTEAFF	TRBJ1-1	TRBV6-5
CASSTREGGLLSPLHF	TRBJ1-6	TRBV5-4
CASSYSWSGSHEQYF	-	TRBV6-5
CASSEGQGKSGYTF	TRBJ1-2	TRBV5-4
CASSQQGSDQPQHF	TRBJ1-5	TRBV18
CASSSPTSGGYNEQFF	TRBJ2-1	TRBV7-3
CASSDSTGIGNTIYF	TRBJ1-3	TRBV5-6
CASSLDRGSTEAFF	TRBJ1-1	TRBV28
CASSWPGQGASGYTF	TRBJ1-2	TRBV28
CASSQDTAGEVRGYTF	TRBJ1-2	TRBV4-1
CASRIRGSHLNTEAFF	TRBJ1-1	TRBV6-6
CASTRAPRQGSGANGLTF	TRBJ2-6	TRBV9
CSVDVRTGYGYTF	TRBJ1-2	TRBV29-1
CASSLYQSSGRRNNEQFF	TRBJ2-1	TRBV5-1
CASSQESGASGGIRRGEQYF	-	TRBV4-1
CASSVDLRNEQFF	TRBJ2-1	TRBV9
CASRTLQGFNQPQHF	TRBJ1-5	TRBV27
CASSEALYMDSLGYYEQYF	TRBJ2-7	TRBV6-1
CASSLVVGDNGAFF	TRBJ1-1	TRBV11-2
CASGGAGNTIYF	TRBJ1-3	TRBV5-1
CASSQTTGQPLEQYF	TRBJ2-7	TRBV4-1
CASSYGTAGANVLTF	TRBJ2-6	TRBV5-6
CASSPRGFGQPQHF	TRBJ1-5	TRBV14
CASSLDRVYGYTF	TRBJ1-2	TRBV5-1
CASSSGIADEQFF	TRBJ2-1	TRBV5-1
CASSLDSDGYGYTF	TRBJ1-2	TRBV19
CSARDRKVAFF	TRBJ1-1	TRBV20-1
CASSEAGEGEGYTF	TRBJ1-2	TRBV6-1
CASSYGGGYGYTF	TRBJ1-2	TRBV6-6
CASSSTGGLNQPQHF	TRBJ1-5	TRBV5-6
CAWIFGTGGADTQYF	TRBJ2-3	TRBV30
CASTGQGRTEAFF	TRBJ1-1	TRBV6-5
CASSLGQGYYGYTF	TRBJ1-2	TRBV13
CASSERSYEQYF	-	TRBV2
CSGGTGAEQYF	TRBJ2-7	TRBV29-1
CSVELSGNTQYF	TRBJ2-3	TRBV29-1
CASSPKGGAGGNTIYF	TRBJ1-3	TRBV5-1
CSVRLAAYSTDTQYF	TRBJ2-3	TRBV29-1
CASSQDRLAPLQQYF	TRBJ2-7	TRBV14
CASSPGVWETQYF	TRBJ2-5	TRBV14
CASSLLLTGGSTYGYTF	TRBJ1-2	TRBV7-9
CASSEALAGGKNIQYF	TRBJ2-4	TRBV2
CASSVGGRERDTQYF	TRBJ2-3	TRBV9
CASSPGHHGSYEQYF	TRBJ2-7	TRBV18
CASSRQIGSANEKLFF	TRBJ1-4	TRBV7-9
CASSLWASQETQYF	TRBJ2-5	TRBV27
CASSLAGGGANGYTF	TRBJ1-2	TRBV5-1
CASIGQGKVAGELFF	TRBJ2-2	TRBV6-1
CASSKQGAATGELFF	TRBJ2-2	TRBV5-4
CATSSRAGANVLTF	TRBJ2-6	TRBV15
CASLDRGRETQYF	TRBJ2-5	TRBV7-2
CASRRVGGDEKLFF	TRBJ1-4	TRBV2